The 18 T cell receptor beta chains below come from one sample, sequenced in a study of beta chain features in type 1 diabetes. All of the isolated RNA was reverse transcribed, so expressed TCRB transcripts were sequenced. Libraries were prepared by immunoSEQ multiplex PCR; TCRdb keeps only in-frame clonotypes and omits some of them. The repertoire holds 500,000 to 700,000 clones, around 15% seen once, with about 0.097% in the top ten. The sample taken for sequencing was naive CD4+ T cells from blood. These receptors originate from a man between 18 and 29 years old in good health.

The J gene is TRBJ1-1, the V gene TRBV15, with TRBD1 matching over 7 bases. CDR3 length: 14 amino acids. CDR1 and CDR2 from the germline V gene are LNHNV and YYDKDF (reference sequence). V was clipped by 4 bases and J by 1 base; unmatched bases: 3. CDR3 nucleotides: TGTGCCACCAGCAAGACAGGGAAGAACACTGAAGCTTTCTTT. It specifies CATSKTGKNTEAFF.

In its sample, this clone was seen a few times. The chain has TRBV4-3 and TRBJ2-7, with 10 bases aligning to TRBD2. This CDR3 has 15 residues. The junction had 10 bases not matched to a gene; V was cut back by 4 bases and J by 7 bases. CDR1 and CDR2 from the germline V gene are LGHNA and YSLEER. The CDR3 here is CASSLSGRAVGEQYF. The CDR3 DNA follows: TGCGCCAGCAGCCTGAGCGGGAGGGCCGTGGGGGAGCAGTACTTC.

The rearrangement uses TRBV12-5 and TRBJ2-2; TRBD1 agrees at 7 bases. Losses at the gene ends were 5 bases for V and 1 base for J; bases not matched to a gene: 1. The CDR3 totals 14 residues. The germline V gene encodes CDR1 LGHNT and CDR2 FRNRAP. In DNA, the CDR3 is TGTGCTAGTGGTCGGACAGGGAACACCGGGGAGCTGTTTTTT. Translating it yields CASGRTGNTGELFF.

To note about this clone: The junction departs from the called germline gene at one end, perhaps through a read error. V usage is TRBV28 and J usage is TRBJ2-7, with 10 positions matching TRBD1. CDR3 length: 16 amino acids. Germline CDR1 and CDR2: MDHEN and SYDVKM. The CDR3 loop reads CASSYIRDRGSHEQYF. Here the CDR3 DNA reads TGTGCCAGCAGTTACATCCGGGACAGGGGCTCCCACGAGCAGTACTTC. The full variable domain, with the rest looked up from reference TRBV28 and TRBJ2-7, is DVKVTQSSRYLVKRTGEKVFLECVQDMDHENMFWYRQDPGLGLRLIYFSYDVKMKEKGDIPEGYSVSREKKERFSLILESASTNQTSMYLCASSYIRDRGSHEQYFGPGTRLTVT.

V gene TRBV6-1 combines with J gene TRBJ1-2; TRBD1 is a possible D gene (5 bases). CDR1 is MNHNS, CDR2 SASEGT, per germline. The germline V and J ends were trimmed by 6 bases and 6 bases, with 17 bases remaining between them. This CDR3 has 14 amino acids. The CDR3: CASREVGAYNGYTF. As DNA, the CDR3 is TGTGCCAGCAGGGAGGTAGGGGCTTACAATGGCTACACCTTC.

This clone was picked up a small number of times. The sample carries other DNA sequences with the same CDR3. The V and J genes are TRBV7-2 and TRBJ2-7; D is undetermined. The germline V gene has CDR1 SGHTA and CDR2 FQGNSA. This CDR3 has 14 amino acids. V was trimmed by 0 bases and J by 1 base, leaving 7 bases between them. Here the CDR3 DNA reads TGTGCCAGCAGCTTAGCGCGCACTTCCTACGAGCAGTACTTC. Residues: CASSLARTSYEQYF.

The chain combines TRBV28 with TRBJ1-2; the D is unclear. V was cut by 4 bases and J by 4 bases, with 13 bases left in between. The CDR3 has 14 residues. Germline CDR1 MDHEN, CDR2 SYDVKM. This CDR3 is CASSSSRHSYGYTF. CDR3 nucleotide sequence: TGTGCCAGCAGTTCATCCCGACATAGCTATGGCTACACCTTC.

This chain connects TRBV14 to TRBJ2-5; D is perhaps TRBD1 (6 bases). The germline V and J ends were trimmed by 1 base and 2 bases, with 11 bases remaining between them. In germline, CDR1 is SGHDN, CDR2 FVKESK. CDR3 length: 15 amino acids. The DNA for the CDR3 is TGTGCCAGCAGCCAAGGACAGGCCTTACAAGAGACCCAGTACTTC. Translating gives CASSQGQALQETQYF.

The sample holds a few counts of this clone. The chain recombines TRBV20-1 with TRBJ1-6; D possibly corresponds to TRBD1 (6 bases). Germline loops: CDR1 DFQATT, CDR2 SNEGSKA (reference sequence). This CDR3 has 10 residues. V was pared by 7 bases and J by 8 bases, with 6 bases between. CDR3 residues: CSDRDSPLHF. The CDR3, as DNA: TGCAGTGACAGGGATTCACCCCTCCACTTT.

This clone occurred a few times. Distinct nucleotide sequences in the sample also encode this CDR3. CDR3 sequence (DNA): TGCAGCGGGGGACAGGGAGGTAATCAGCCCCAGCATTTT. It specifies CSGGQGGNQPQHF. This chain links TRBV29-1 with TRBJ1-5; TRBD1 aligns across 9 bases. Germline lookup yields CDR1 SQVTM and CDR2 ANQGSEA. V shed 7 bases and J 4 bases; nucleotides not matched to a gene: 5. The CDR3 contains 13 residues.

The CDR3, as DNA: TGTGCCAGCAGCCCAAGCGGGGCCCTCCGAGAGACCCAGTACTTC. Translation: CASSPSGALRETQYF. This chain links TRBV5-6 with TRBJ2-5, with 7 bases that match TRBD2. V lost 4 bases and J lost 4; bases outside the gene matches: 10. The CDR3 loop spans 15 amino acids. Germline V gene sequence: CDR1 SGHDT, CDR2 YYEEEE.

This clone appeared a few times. J is TRBJ2-7 and V is TRBV7-2, with no clear D. CDR3 size: 14 residues. The V and J ends lost 6 bases and 0 bases respectively, with 12 bases between them. Per the germline V gene, CDR1 is SGHTA and CDR2 is FQGNSA. CDR3 amino acids: CASSPRVSSYEQYF. As DNA, the CDR3 is TGTGCCAGCAGTCCTCGCGTAAGCTCCTACGAGCAGTACTTC.

The chain has TRBV5-1 and TRBJ2-2; no definite D call. Trimming pared 4 bases from V and 3 bases from J, leaving 13 bases between. CDR1 and CDR2 from the germline V gene are SGHRS and YFSETQ. The CDR3 consists of 15 residues. In nucleotides, the CDR3 is TGCGCCAGCAGCCACCCGGGCCGGGACACCGGGGAGCTGTTTTTT. Amino acids: CASSHPGRDTGELFF.

This clone has only a few counts. The rearrangement joins TRBV4-2 to TRBJ1-4; no firm D call. V shed 0 bases and J shed 8 bases, with 7 bases lying between them. Looked up from germline, CDR1 is LGHNA and CDR2 is YNFKEQ. The CDR3 has 13 amino acids. The CDR3 loop is CASSQELSEKLFF. CDR3 sequence (DNA): TGTGCCAGCAGCCAAGAACTTTCCGAAAAACTGTTTTTT.

The gene calls are TRBV5-6 and TRBJ1-2, with unresolved D. V shed 2 bases and J shed 0 bases, with 11 bases lying between them. Per the germline V gene, CDR1 is SGHDT and CDR2 is YYEEEE. This CDR3 is built from 15 residues. The CDR3 loop is CASSFAGRPNYGYTF. CDR3 in DNA: TGTGCCAGCAGCTTCGCTGGACGTCCTAACTATGGCTACACCTTC.

About this clone: The sample carries other DNA sequences with the same CDR3. V gene TRBV20-1 combines with J gene TRBJ1-1, with D uncertain. The CDR3 consists of 10 residues. With 5 bases removed from V and 8 bases from J, the gap between germline ends came to 9 bases. CDR1 DFQATT and CDR2 SNEGSKA come from the germline V gene (reference sequence). For the CDR3, the DNA is TGCAGTGCTCCACGTGGGGAAGCTTTCTTT. It codes for CSAPRGEAFF.

The gene calls are TRBV7-9 and TRBJ2-5, with 9 bases fitting TRBD1. The CDR3 spans 15 residues. V gave up 1 base and J gave up 4 bases; unmatched junction bases: 4. The germline V gene encodes CDR1 SEHNR and CDR2 FQNEAQ (reference sequence). The CDR3 loop reads CASSLDRGLGETQYF. The CDR3 nucleotides read TGTGCCAGCAGCTTAGACAGGGGGCTGGGAGAGACCCAGTACTTC.

The genes are TRBV6-1 and TRBJ1-5; D unresolved. V lost 5 bases to trimming and J lost 9 bases, with 8 bases between them. CDR1 is MNHNS, CDR2 SASEGT, per germline. The CDR3 has 11 amino acids. CDR3 protein: CASSPPGPQHF. The CDR3 region has the DNA TGTGCCAGCAGTCCACCCGGGCCCCAGCATTTT.